This T cell receptor beta chain appears in the sequencing data of a study of PD-L1 blockade in urothelial cancer. Study-wide background: Bladder-origin urothelial cancer in males covered about nine tenths of the roughly 30 patients.

All patients carried locally advanced or metastatic urothelial carcinoma. The CDR3 has 13 amino acids. V gave up 5 bases and J gave up 5 bases, with 9 bases separating them. In germline, CDR1 is SSHAT, CDR2 FNYEAQ (reference sequence). Clones were sequenced by immunoSEQ multiplex PCR, and TCRdb holds only the in-frame ones, with some missing. In the table there are 70,000 to 75,000 clones, about 89% of which are singletons. The chain carries TRBV7-7 and TRBJ2-2, with D tentatively TRBD2 (5 bases). Specimen: PBMCs, collected around atezolizumab (anti-PD-L1) treatment. This TCR came from a man aged 55 to 70 with urothelial cancer. The CDR3 spells CASSVGLTGELFF. CDR3 bases: TGTGCCAGCAGCGTTGGACTGACCGGGGAGCTGTTTTTT.